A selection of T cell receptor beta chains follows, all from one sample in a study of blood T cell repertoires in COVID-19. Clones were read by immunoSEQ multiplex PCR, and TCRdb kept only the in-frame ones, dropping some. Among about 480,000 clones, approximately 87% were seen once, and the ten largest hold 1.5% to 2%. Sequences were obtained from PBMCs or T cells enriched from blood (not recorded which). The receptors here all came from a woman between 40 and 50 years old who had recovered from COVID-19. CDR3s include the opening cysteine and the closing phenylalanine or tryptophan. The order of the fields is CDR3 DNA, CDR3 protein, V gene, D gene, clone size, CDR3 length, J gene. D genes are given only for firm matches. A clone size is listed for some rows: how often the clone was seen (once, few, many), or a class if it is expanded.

TGTGCCAGCAGCCCGACTAGCGGGGCTTACAATGAGCAGTTCTTC | CASSPTSGAYNEQFF | TRBV11-2 | TRBD2 | - | 15 | TRBJ2-1
TGCAGCGCAAAGATTAACAACGACAGGAACACTGAAGCTTTCTTT | CSAKINNDRNTEAFF | TRBV29-1 | - | few | 15 | TRBJ1-1
TGCGCCAGCAGCTCGACCTCAGGGGGGAATTCACCCCTCCACTTT | CASSSTSGGNSPLHF | TRBV5-1 | TRBD1 | - | 15 | TRBJ1-6
TGTGCCAGCAGGGCAGGCGGGTACACAGATACGCAGTATTTT | CASRAGGYTDTQYF | TRBV7-2 | - | - | 14 | TRBJ2-3
TGTGCTAGTGGTTTGGGCGACCCGGGTTACGAGCAGTACTTC | CASGLGDPGYEQYF | TRBV12-5 | - | - | 14 | TRBJ2-7
TGTGCCAGTAGCGCCTCTGCGGCGGGAGGCTCCTACGAGCAGTACTTC | CASSASAAGGSYEQYF | TRBV19 | TRBD2 | - | 16 | TRBJ2-7
TGTGCCAGCAGCACGAGGACTAGCGGGAGCGATGAGCAGTTCTTC | CASSTRTSGSDEQFF | TRBV6-2/TRBV6-3 | TRBD2 | once | 15 | TRBJ2-1
TGCGCCAGCAGCCAACGTCTAAACAATGAGCAGTTCTTC | CASSQRLNNEQFF | TRBV4-1 | - | - | 13 | TRBJ2-1
TGCAGCGTTGAAGGAGGCGAACTTGGCTACACCTTC | CSVEGGELGYTF | TRBV29-1 | - | - | 12 | TRBJ1-2
TGCGCCAGCAGTACGGGACAGGGTATAAAGCAGTACTTC | CASSTGQGIKQYF | TRBV10-1 | TRBD1 | - | 13 | TRBJ2-7
TGTGCCAGTAGTCGGAGGGTCGCAACTAATGAAAAACTGTTTTTT | CASSRRVATNEKLFF | TRBV19 | - | - | 15 | TRBJ1-4
TGTGCCAGCAGCCCAGGGGGTATGAACACTGAAGCTTTCTTT | CASSPGGMNTEAFF | TRBV11-3 | TRBD1 | - | 14 | TRBJ1-1
TGTGCCAGCAGCTCGGTTGATAGCAATCAGCCCCAGCATTTT | CASSSVDSNQPQHF | TRBV27 | - | - | 14 | TRBJ1-5
TGTGCCAGCAGCTACCCTAGCGGGAGGGCCGTGACCGGGGAGCTGTTTTTT | CASSYPSGRAVTGELFF | TRBV7-8 | TRBD2 | - | 17 | TRBJ2-2
TGTGCCAGCAGCTCCCGAGGGGGCGGCAGGCCGAGCTCTGGAAACACCATATATTTT | CASSSRGGGRPSSGNTIYF | TRBV13 | TRBD1 | - | 19 | TRBJ1-3
TGTGCCAGCAGCTTGGAATACGTGACAGCGCCCCCTGAAAAAAACATTCAGTACTTC | CASSLEYVTAPPEKNIQYF | TRBV5-6 | - | once | 19 | TRBJ2-4
TGTGCCACGCGCGGACTAGCGGCCAGATACTACGAGCAGTACTTC | CATRGLAARYYEQYF | TRBV6-5 | TRBD2 | - | 15 | TRBJ2-7
TGTGCCAGCAGGCGCTCCCACGGGGAGGGTTTCAATGAGCAGTTCTTC | CASRRSHGEGFNEQFF | TRBV27 | TRBD2 | - | 16 | TRBJ2-1
TGTGCCAGCAGTTACGGGCGGGGCCTATACAATGAGCAGTTCTTC | CASSYGRGLYNEQFF | TRBV6-2/TRBV6-3 | - | - | 15 | TRBJ2-1
TGTGCCACCCGGGACAGGGGCAGCTACGAGCAGTACTTC | CATRDRGSYEQYF | TRBV27 | TRBD1 | - | 13 | TRBJ2-7
TGTGCCAGCAGCTTAGCGATTGGCCGGGAGTACTTC | CASSLAIGREYF | TRBV7-2 | - | - | 12 | TRBJ2-7
TGTGCCAGTAGTATAAAACTAGCGGGAGTGGTGTATGAGCAGTTCTTC | CASSIKLAGVVYEQFF | TRBV19 | TRBD2 | - | 16 | TRBJ2-1
TGTGCCACCAGCCGGGACAGGGATCGAGCAGATACGCAGTATTTT | CATSRDRDRADTQYF | TRBV24-1 | TRBD1 | - | 15 | TRBJ2-3
TGTGCCAGCAGTGAGCCGGGACAGGGGGTGAATGAGCAGTTCTTC | CASSEPGQGVNEQFF | TRBV6-2/TRBV6-3 | TRBD1 | - | 15 | TRBJ2-1
TGTGCCAGCAGCTTGGGCGGTGCTGGAAACACCATATATTTT | CASSLGGAGNTIYF | TRBV5-6 | - | few | 14 | TRBJ1-3
TGTGCCACCAAGGGAGGTGGGAGCAATCAGCCCCAGCATTTT | CATKGGGSNQPQHF | TRBV24-1 | - | - | 14 | TRBJ1-5
TGTGCCAGCAGCTTAAGGGGCCGCGAGCAGTACTTC | CASSLRGREQYF | TRBV11-3 | - | - | 12 | TRBJ2-7
TGTGCCAGCAGTCAGGTGGCCACTGAAGCTTTCTTT | CASSQVATEAFF | TRBV28 | - | - | 12 | TRBJ1-1
TGCGCCAGCAGCCCGGGTCAGAGTGAGACCCAGTACTTC | CASSPGQSETQYF | TRBV5-1 | - | - | 13 | TRBJ2-5
TGCGCCAGCAGCCAAGTAAGCGGGACTGGGGATGAGCAGTTCTTC | CASSQVSGTGDEQFF | TRBV4-3 | TRBD2 | - | 15 | TRBJ2-1
TGTGCCATCAGTGAGCTCCGAGGGACCCAGTACTTC | CAISELRGTQYF | TRBV10-3 | - | - | 12 | TRBJ2-5
TGTGCCAGCCGGGGCCCGGGAGTAAACAATGAGCAGTTCTTC | CASRGPGVNNEQFF | TRBV6-4 | - | - | 14 | TRBJ2-1
TGTGCCATCAGTGAGTCGCCCAACAGGCGGAGAACTGAAGCTTTCTTT | CAISESPNRRRTEAFF | TRBV10-3 | - | - | 16 | TRBJ1-1
TGCAGCGTTGAATCCCTAGCGGGGGCCAGCTCCTACAATGAGCAGTTCTTC | CSVESLAGASSYNEQFF | TRBV29-1 | TRBD2 | - | 17 | TRBJ2-1
TGTGCCAGCAGCTCGGACAGGTGGAGCTCCTACGAGCAGTACTTC | CASSSDRWSSYEQYF | TRBV6-5 | TRBD1 | - | 15 | TRBJ2-7
TGTGCCAGTAGTACCCGGGACAGGGATTACAATGAGCAGTTCTTC | CASSTRDRDYNEQFF | TRBV19 | TRBD1 | - | 15 | TRBJ2-1
TGTGCCAGCAGCTTTGGGGGCATTGCCTATGGCTACACCTTC | CASSFGGIAYGYTF | TRBV5-6 | - | - | 14 | TRBJ1-2
TGCGCCAGCAGCCCCACGCGGGGTAAGGTCGGCAATGAGCAGTTCTTC | CASSPTRGKVGNEQFF | TRBV5-1 | - | - | 16 | TRBJ2-1
TGTGCCAGCAGTGAAGCGCAGGGGACAGGGGGCTACGAGCAGTACTTC | CASSEAQGTGGYEQYF | TRBV6-1 | TRBD1 | few | 16 | TRBJ2-7
TGTGCCAGCAGCCCATCCCCGGGGGTAACGGATGGCTACACCTTC | CASSPSPGVTDGYTF | TRBV7-2 | - | - | 15 | TRBJ1-2
TGTGCCAGCTCACAAGAAACAGGGAGCGATGAGCAGTTCTTC | CASSQETGSDEQFF | TRBV18 | - | - | 14 | TRBJ2-1
TGCGCCAGCAGCCAATCTAAAAACTATGGCTACACCTTC | CASSQSKNYGYTF | TRBV4-3 | - | - | 13 | TRBJ1-2
TGCGCCAGCTCCCCGGGGGGGGTAGCGGGAGAGGATACGCAGTATTTT | CASSPGGVAGEDTQYF | TRBV4-1 | TRBD2 | - | 16 | TRBJ2-3
TGTGCCAGCAGTTACCCAAGGGGGGGGAGCTCCTACGAGCAGTACTTC | CASSYPRGGSSYEQYF | TRBV6-5 | - | - | 16 | TRBJ2-7
TGTGCCAGCAGCGTAGCCGGGGGCTCCTACAATGAGCAGTTCTTC | CASSVAGGSYNEQFF | TRBV9 | - | - | 15 | TRBJ2-1
TGTGCCAGCAGCTTAATTCAGGGGAGCACAGATACGCAGTATTTT | CASSLIQGSTDTQYF | TRBV7-2 | - | - | 15 | TRBJ2-3
TGTGCCAGCAGAAAGGGACTAGCGGCATACAATGAGCAGTTCTTC | CASRKGLAAYNEQFF | TRBV3-1/TRBV3-2 | TRBD2 | - | 15 | TRBJ2-1
TGTGCCACGGGACAGGGAGATTTTTATAGCAATCAGCCCCAGCATTTT | CATGQGDFYSNQPQHF | TRBV19 | TRBD1 | - | 16 | TRBJ1-5
TGTGCCAGCAGCACCTTGGACAGGGGGCGCACAGATACGCAGTATTTT | CASSTLDRGRTDTQYF | TRBV5-5 | TRBD1 | - | 16 | TRBJ2-3
TGTGCTAGTGGTAACCCCCTAGCGTCGTCGGAGACCCAGTACTTC | CASGNPLASSETQYF | TRBV12-5 | - | - | 15 | TRBJ2-5
TGTGCCAGCAGCTCGACCAGGGGGCTTGTTTCGGACACTGAAGCTTTCTTT | CASSSTRGLVSDTEAFF | TRBV7-9 | TRBD1 | - | 17 | TRBJ1-1
TGCGCCAGCAGCCAAGATAGCGGCTACTACAATGAGCAGTTCTTC | CASSQDSGYYNEQFF | TRBV4-3 | - | - | 15 | TRBJ2-1
TGTGCCACCAACCACGGACTAGCTGCAGATACGCAGTATTTT | CATNHGLAADTQYF | TRBV10-3 | TRBD2 | once | 14 | TRBJ2-3
TGTGCTAGTGCTCCTGGACAGCCGAATGGCTACACCTTC | CASAPGQPNGYTF | TRBV12-5 | - | few | 13 | TRBJ1-2
TGTGCCAGCAGCACGTTAGGACAGGGAAACATTCAGTACTTC | CASSTLGQGNIQYF | TRBV14 | TRBD1 | - | 14 | TRBJ2-4
TGTGCCAGCAGCAAGCCTAGACAGGGAAGCGAGCAGTACTTC | CASSKPRQGSEQYF | TRBV21-1 | - | - | 14 | TRBJ2-7
TGTGCCAGCAGAACTAGCGGGAGGGCCTCCGGGGAGCTGTTTTTT | CASRTSGRASGELFF | TRBV7-2 | TRBD2 | - | 15 | TRBJ2-2
TGTGCCAGTAAGACAGGGATGGGGAACACTGAAGCTTTCTTT | CASKTGMGNTEAFF | TRBV19 | TRBD1 | - | 14 | TRBJ1-1